The next 14 T cell receptor beta chains were all read from a single sample in a study of control samples from healthy donors and cancer patients. Using immunoSEQ multiplex PCR, the repertoire was profiled, and TCRdb retains in-frame clones only, with some absent. The repertoire holds 90,000 to 150,000 clones, with around 88% as singletons. The sample consisted of blood. The receptors here all came from a man aged 35 to 55 in good health.

The chain joins TRBV4-3 to TRBJ1-5; the match to TRBD1 covers 7 bases. Trimming at V came to 0 bases and at J to 3 bases, leaving 2 bases not matched to a gene. This CDR3 has 15 residues. Germline V gene sequence: CDR1 LGHNA, CDR2 YSLEER. The CDR3 protein is CASSQETGNNQPQHF. The CDR3 DNA reads TGCGCCAGCAGCCAAGAGACAGGGAACAATCAGCCCCAGCATTTT.

This clone was seen a handful of times. The rearrangement uses TRBV12-3 or TRBV12-4 and TRBJ1-2, with 8 bases fitting TRBD1. The CDR3 runs to 13 residues. V trimming: 3 bases; J trimming: 8 bases; junction bases outside the gene matches: 5. This CDR3 is CASSFRTGNGYTF. As DNA, the CDR3 is TGTGCCAGCAGTTTTCGGACAGGGAACGGCTACACCTTC.

The chain uses TRBV5-1 and TRBJ1-1, with D tentatively TRBD1 (5 bases). CDR3 length: 12 amino acids. Germline CDR1 SGHRS, CDR2 YFSETQ. V shed 5 bases and J shed 5 bases, with 10 bases lying between them. CDR3 in amino acids: CASRTGKTEAFF. The CDR3, as DNA: TGCGCCAGCAGAACAGGAAAGACTGAAGCTTTCTTT.

This chain's CDR3 is CATSTYPIALGGYTF. CDR3 sequence (DNA): TGTGCCACCAGCACGTACCCCATCGCCCTGGGGGGCTACACCTTC. V gene TRBV15 combines with J gene TRBJ1-2, with D unclear. CDR3 length equals 15 residues. CDR1 and CDR2 from the germline V gene are LNHNV and YYDKDF (reference sequence). The V gene lost 4 bases and the J gene lost 8 bases, with 20 bases spanning the gap.

The chain links TRBV21-1 to TRBJ2-7; the table names TRBD1, a call not compared with the DNA. TRBV21-1 is assigned pseudogene status. CDR3 length equals 15 residues. CDR3 protein: CASIMGQGGTYEQYF. The CDR3, as DNA: TGTGCCAGCATAATGGGACAGGGTGGTACCTACGAGCAGTACTTC.

The chain recombines TRBV27 with TRBJ1-5, with TRBD1 matching over 7 bases. Germline lookup yields CDR1 MNHEY and CDR2 SMNVEV (reference sequence). J lost 4 bases, V lost 7 bases, and 10 bases had no gene match. This CDR3 spans 15 amino acids. In DNA form, the CDR3 reads TGTGCCAGCAATCCCTCCGGGACAGAAAATCAGCCCCAGCATTTT. It codes for CASNPSGTENQPQHF.

The chain recombines TRBV25-1 with TRBJ2-1, with TRBD1 matching 7 bases. Trimming cost V 5 bases and J 15 bases; bases outside gene matches: 13. CDR1 and CDR2 from the germline V gene are MGHDK and SYGVNS. CDR3 length: 13 residues. In DNA, the CDR3 is TGTGCCAGCAGTTCGCCTCCGGGACAGACGTGGTTCTTC. Protein: CASSSPPGQTWFF.

V and J are TRBV7-2 and TRBJ2-3; D may match TRBD1 or TRBD2 (5 bases each). With 5 bases removed from V and 1 base from J, the gap between germline ends came to 16 bases. Germline V lookup: CDR1 SGHTA, CDR2 FQGNSA. CDR3 length: 16 amino acids. CDR3 DNA: TGTGCCAGCAGCCCACGTCCGGGGCTCGGCACAGATACGCAGTATTTT. Amino acids: CASSPRPGLGTDTQYF.

V usage is TRBV28 and J usage is TRBJ1-1, with D perhaps TRBD1 (5 bases). This CDR3 region has 12 residues. V lost 4 bases, J lost 3 bases, and 6 bases lay in between. The germline gives CDR1 MDHEN, CDR2 SYDVKM. The CDR3 coding sequence is TGTGCCAGCAGTTCGGGGGACACTGAAGCTTTCTTT. This codes for CASSSGDTEAFF. Complete variable domain (other parts from reference TRBV28 and TRBJ1-1): DVKVTQSSRYLVKRTGEKVFLECVQDMDHENMFWYRQDPGLGLRLIYFSYDVKMKEKGDIPEGYSVSREKKERFSLILESASTNQTSMYLCASSSGDTEAFFGQGTRLTVV.

This sequence joins TRBV27 and TRBJ2-5; 8 nucleotides align to TRBD1. V was pared by 6 bases and J by 5 bases, with 5 bases of the junction left unmatched. Germline V gene data show CDR1 as MNHEY and CDR2 as SMNVEV (reference sequence). The CDR3 totals 13 residues. In DNA, the CDR3 is TGTGCCAGCAGAAGGACAGGGAAGGAGACCCAGTACTTC. This codes for CASRRTGKETQYF.

The chain employs TRBV2 and TRBJ2-1; TRBD1 matches 7 bases. This CDR3 region has 15 residues. The J segment lost 9 bases and the V segment lost 7 bases, leaving 15 bases of the junction unmatched. The germline V gene encodes CDR1 SNHLY and CDR2 FYNNEI. CDR3 sequence (DNA): TGTGCCAGCACCCGAAGGGGGCTAGGGGGCGGTGAGCAGTTCTTC. It translates to CASTRRGLGGGEQFF. The whole variable domain, filled in from reference TRBV2 and TRBJ2-1, reads EPEVTQTPSHQVTQMGQEVILRCVPISNHLYFYWYRQILGQKVEFLVSFYNNEISEKSEIFDDQFSVERPDGSNFTLKIRSTKLEDSAMYFCASTRRGLGGGEQFFGPGTRLTVL.

The genes are TRBV24-1 and TRBJ2-2; TRBD2 aligns across 10 bases. V shed 0 bases, J shed 8 bases, and the junction held 5 bases outside the gene matches. This CDR3 spans 16 amino acids. Looked up from germline, CDR1 is KGHDR and CDR2 is SFDVKD. CDR3 residues: CATSDLASGGKGELFF. The CDR3 nucleotides read TGTGCCACCAGTGATTTGGCTAGCGGGGGAAAAGGGGAGCTGTTTTTT.

The chain is built from TRBV7-2 and TRBJ2-7; D is perhaps TRBD1 (6 bases). V was shortened by 5 bases and J by 2 bases, with 13 bases between the two germline ends. This CDR3 region has 14 residues. Germline values: CDR1 SGHTA, CDR2 FQGNSA. The CDR3 loop reads CASSPNRAAYEQYF. CDR3 in DNA: TGTGCCAGCAGCCCCAACAGGGCCGCCTACGAGCAGTACTTC.

The V gene is TRBV6-5, the J gene TRBJ1-2; 9 nucleotides align to TRBD1. CDR1 and CDR2 (germline): MNHEY, SVGAGI. The CDR3 is made up of 14 amino acids. Trimming at V came to 5 bases and at J to 9 bases, leaving 10 bases not matched to a gene. The CDR3 is CASSPGDRVSSYTF. The CDR3 bases are TGTGCCAGCAGTCCAGGGGACAGGGTCTCGAGCTACACCTTC.